Below, 18 T cell receptor beta chains from the same sample are listed, as sequenced in a study of blood T cell repertoires in COVID-19 (TCRdb year 2020). Receptor amplification or capture employed the immunoSEQ multiplex PCR assay. The clones in this table, taken by TCRdb from immuneACCESS, are in-frame only. Not every clone is retained; where verified, under half of the shortfall comes from an unresolved V gene, and the cause of the rest is unknown. The sample table shows about 400,000 clones, and roughly 87% are seen once. The top ten clonotypes cover roughly 1.9% of the sample. Sequencing used PBMCs or T cells enriched from blood (not recorded which). The receptor set was obtained from a woman between 35 and 50 years old with acute COVID-19.

The chain is built from TRBV18 and TRBJ1-1, with a weak D call TRBD1 (5 bases). Trimming removed 3 bases at V and 0 bases at J, with 14 bases between. CDR3 length: 16 residues. Germline assignment: CDR1 KGHSH and CDR2 LQKENI. In DNA form, the CDR3 reads TGTGCCAGCTCACCCACAAGACAGTTTCTGAACACTGAAGCTTTCTTT. This sequence encodes CASSPTRQFLNTEAFF.

V usage is TRBV7-6 and J usage is TRBJ2-2; 7 bases align to TRBD1. This CDR3 has 16 residues. J lost 0 bases, V lost 0 bases, and 1 base had no gene match. Germline assignment: CDR1 SGHVS and CDR2 FNYEAQ. The DNA for the CDR3 is TGTGCCAGCAGCTTAGCAGGGACAGCGAACACCGGGGAGCTGTTTTTT. Its protein product is CASSLAGTANTGELFF. The complete variable domain, with remaining parts taken from reference TRBV7-6 and TRBJ2-2, reads GAGVSQSPRYKVTKRGQDVALRCDPISGHVSLYWYRQALGQGPEFLTYFNYEAQQDKSGLPNDRFSAERPEGSISTLTIQRTEQRDSAMYRCASSLAGTANTGELFFGEGSRLTVL.

V and J are TRBV7-2 and TRBJ1-6, with 7 nucleotides matching TRBD1. Germline V gives CDR1 SGHTA, CDR2 FQGNSA. The CDR3 covers 15 residues. V was pared by 1 base and J by 9 bases, with 6 bases of the junction left unmatched. CDR3 sequence: CASSLGQGYRSPLHF. As DNA, the CDR3 is TGTGCCAGCAGCTTAGGACAGGGTTATCGTTCACCCCTCCACTTT.

This chain joins TRBV11-3 and TRBJ2-1, with D unresolved. Germline CDR1 reads SGHNT; CDR2 reads YENEEA. With 0 bases removed from V and 9 bases from J, the gap between germline ends came to 12 bases. This CDR3 is 14 amino acids long. CDR3 in DNA: TGTGCCAGCAGCTTAGAATATGGCCGTGGTGAGCAGTTCTTC. Its translation is CASSLEYGRGEQFF.

This clone was found once. CDR3 DNA: TGTGCCAGCAGCCAGACAGGGGGTAGGACTGAAGCTTTCTTT. This codes for CASSQTGGRTEAFF. The genes are TRBV4-2 and TRBJ1-1; 9 nucleotides match TRBD1. Germline CDR1 and CDR2: LGHNA and YNFKEQ. The CDR3 loop spans 14 amino acids. Losses at the gene ends were 3 bases for V and 5 bases for J; bases not matched to a gene: 4.

V is TRBV4-1 and J is TRBJ1-5; the match to TRBD1 covers 11 bases. This CDR3 spans 17 amino acids. Germline CDR1 MGHRA, CDR2 YSYEKL. V was clipped by 1 base and J by 3 bases; unmatched bases: 5. CDR3: CASSQVGQGGYNQPQHF. The DNA of the CDR3 is TGCGCCAGCAGCCAAGTGGGACAGGGGGGATACAATCAGCCCCAGCATTTT.

The chain carries TRBV6-6 and TRBJ1-5; TRBD1 agrees at 7 bases. The CDR3 contains 14 residues. V was pared by 8 bases and J by 3 bases, with 7 bases of the junction left unmatched. Germline V CDR1 and CDR2: MNHNY, SVGAGI (reference sequence). CDR3 DNA sequence: TGTGCCAGCTCCGACAGGGAGTACAATCAGCCCCAGCATTTT. Its protein product is CASSDREYNQPQHF.

The chain uses TRBV30 and TRBJ1-3; D might be TRBD1 (5 bases). CDR1 is GTSNPN, CDR2 SVGIG, per germline (reference sequence). The CDR3 has 13 residues. Deletions cut 4 bases from V and 5 bases from J, with 12 bases between. In nucleotides, the CDR3 is TGTGCCTGGAATTCGGGGGGTAGAAACACCATATATTTT. Residues: CAWNSGGRNTIYF.

V gene TRBV2 combines with J gene TRBJ1-5; 9 nucleotides align to TRBD1. This CDR3 has 15 amino acids. CDR1 SNHLY and CDR2 FYNNEI come from the germline V gene. The ends lost 5 bases at V and 2 bases at J; junction bases unmatched: 4. The CDR3 here is CASSQQGAGNQPQHF. The CDR3, as DNA: TGTGCCAGCAGTCAACAGGGGGCCGGCAATCAGCCCCAGCATTTT.

The chain has TRBV11-2 and TRBJ2-1; D is possibly TRBD2 (5 bases). V lost 1 base and J lost 7, with 8 bases in between. The CDR3 extends over 13 amino acids. Per germline, CDR1 SGHAT and CDR2 FQNNGV. The CDR3 here is CASSLVALNEQFF. The CDR3 region has the DNA TGTGCCAGCAGCTTAGTAGCGCTGAATGAGCAGTTCTTC.

This clone was found a few times. This CDR3 reads CAISEQVYTDTQYF. For the CDR3, the DNA is TGTGCCATCAGTGAGCAGGTTTACACAGATACGCAGTATTTT. The chain recombines TRBV10-3 with TRBJ2-3, with D uncertain. The CDR3 totals 14 residues. Per germline, CDR1 ENHRY and CDR2 SYGVKD. Trimming shortened V by 2 bases and J by 2 bases, and 8 bases separated the two germline ends.

The V gene is TRBV18, the J gene TRBJ2-3, with D tentatively TRBD2 (5 bases). Trimming removed 3 bases from V and 2 bases from J, with 12 bases in between. There are 15 residues in the CDR3. Germline V gene data show CDR1 as KGHSH and CDR2 as LQKENI. In DNA form, the CDR3 reads TGTGCCAGCTCACCCTTAGGGAGACTCACAGATACGCAGTATTTT. Protein product: CASSPLGRLTDTQYF.

The genes are TRBV4-1 and TRBJ1-2; no reliable D call. The V and J ends lost 0 bases and 8 bases respectively, with 10 bases between them. Germline V gives CDR1 MGHRA, CDR2 YSYEKL. The CDR3 is 13 residues long. The CDR3 reads CASSQEPRRGYTF. The DNA for the CDR3 is TGCGCCAGCAGCCAAGAGCCTAGGCGCGGCTACACCTTC.

The chain combines TRBV15 with TRBJ2-5, with TRBD1 identical over 8 bases. The CDR3 contains 16 residues. The trim removed 5 bases at V and 5 bases at J, leaving 13 bases unmatched. The germline V gene encodes CDR1 LNHNV and CDR2 YYDKDF (reference sequence). CDR3 bases: TGTGCCACCAGCGCCCCTTCGGACAGGGTGTACGAGACCCAGTACTTC. Protein: CATSAPSDRVYETQYF.

The chain has TRBV18 and TRBJ1-1; no clear D gene. V was trimmed by 5 bases and J by 2 bases, leaving 6 bases between them. This CDR3 is 12 amino acids long. Germline values: CDR1 KGHSH, CDR2 LQKENI. The CDR3 protein is CASSTYNTEAFF. The CDR3 nucleotides read TGTGCCAGCTCAACATACAACACTGAAGCTTTCTTT.

CDR3 in DNA: TGTGCCAGCAGTTTGAGACAGGCGAACACTGAAGCTTTCTTT. Translating gives CASSLRQANTEAFF. V usage is TRBV6-5 and J usage is TRBJ1-1; D possibly corresponds to TRBD1 (6 bases). Germline V lookup: CDR1 MNHEY, CDR2 SVGAGI. The ends were cut back, 4 bases at V and 1 base at J, with 10 bases in the middle. CDR3 size: 14 residues.

The chain links TRBV6-5 to TRBJ2-3; 8 positions match TRBD2. The CDR3 contains 14 residues. The germline V gene encodes CDR1 MNHEY and CDR2 SVGAGI. V shed 6 bases, J shed 2 bases, and the junction held 4 bases outside the gene matches. CDR3 sequence reads: CASSGGGYTDTQYF. The CDR3 DNA is TGTGCCAGCAGCGGGGGGGGGTACACAGATACGCAGTATTTT.

This sequence joins TRBV12-3 or TRBV12-4 and TRBJ2-7; a weak D match, TRBD1 (5 bases). V was cut by 2 bases and J by 5 bases, with 10 bases left in between. The CDR3 contains 13 residues. Written as DNA, the CDR3 is TGTGCCAGCAGTTTATGGGCGGACAACGAGCAGTACTTC. Protein product: CASSLWADNEQYF.